A selection of T cell receptor beta chains follows, all from one sample in a study of tumor-infiltrating lymphocytes in oesophageal squamous cell carcinoma. TCRdb re-analysed the PCR reads in MiXCR, keeping a single row per CDR3 protein. The sample has about 13,000 distinct CDR3 sequences; 45% to 60% are singletons. Sequenced input: blood. The receptors shown here come from a female donor with esophageal squamous cell carcinoma. Both conserved end residues are trimmed from each CDR3. Each record gives: CDR3 length, V gene, J gene, CDR3 protein.

CDR3 length: 11; V gene: TRBV6-5; J gene: TRBJ2-1; CDR3 protein: ASRRQAYNEQF
CDR3 length: 11; V gene: TRBV7-2; J gene: TRBJ2-5; CDR3 protein: ASSPTQTETQY
CDR3 length: 19; V gene: TRBV7-2; J gene: TRBJ2-3; CDR3 protein: ASSSYPLLAGVGASTDTQY
CDR3 length: 12; V gene: TRBV7-2; J gene: TRBJ2-3; CDR3 protein: ASRGLAGGDTQY
CDR3 length: 11; V gene: TRBV28; J gene: TRBJ1-5; CDR3 protein: ASSWDTYQPQH
CDR3 length: 13; V gene: TRBV10-3; J gene: TRBJ2-1; CDR3 protein: AIRIDSGAYNEQF
CDR3 length: 13; V gene: TRBV7-8; J gene: NA; CDR3 protein: ASSFRLAGADEQY
CDR3 length: 13; V gene: TRBV28; J gene: TRBJ2-4; CDR3 protein: ASSSDSAWRNIQY
CDR3 length: 11; V gene: TRBV6-5; J gene: NA; CDR3 protein: ASSKGIWNEQF
CDR3 length: 10; V gene: TRBV4-2; J gene: TRBJ2-5; CDR3 protein: ASSPDQETQY
CDR3 length: 12; V gene: TRBV27; J gene: TRBJ2-1; CDR3 protein: ASSLGGGSFEQF
CDR3 length: 13; V gene: TRBV28; J gene: TRBJ2-7; CDR3 protein: ASSLDYGGNYEQY
CDR3 length: 12; V gene: TRBV7-9; J gene: TRBJ2-2; CDR3 protein: ASSLHTVTGELF
CDR3 length: 9; V gene: TRBV6-1; J gene: NA; CDR3 protein: ASKNTYEQY
CDR3 length: 12; V gene: TRBV7-2; J gene: TRBJ1-2; CDR3 protein: ASSPKDRVGGYT
CDR3 length: 11; V gene: TRBV19; J gene: TRBJ2-1; CDR3 protein: ASGESSYNEQF
CDR3 length: 10; V gene: TRBV5-1; J gene: TRBJ1-2; CDR3 protein: ASSLDGKGYT
CDR3 length: 11; V gene: TRBV6-1; J gene: TRBJ1-1; CDR3 protein: ASSDGTGALVV
CDR3 length: 15; V gene: TRBV12-3/TRBV12-4; J gene: NA; CDR3 protein: ASSPGTSGRATNEQY
CDR3 length: 13; V gene: TRBV24-1; J gene: NA; CDR3 protein: ATSDPAGLDHEQY
CDR3 length: 13; V gene: TRBV6-5; J gene: TRBJ2-3; CDR3 protein: ASSYKGVLTDTQY
CDR3 length: 16; V gene: TRBV7-2; J gene: TRBJ1-1; CDR3 protein: ASSLVDAYERLDSEAF
CDR3 length: 14; V gene: TRBV7-2; J gene: TRBJ2-3; CDR3 protein: ASSRGLAGGEDTQY
CDR3 length: 13; V gene: TRBV7-6; J gene: NA; CDR3 protein: ASSGRSRGLYEQY
CDR3 length: 10; V gene: TRBV18; J gene: TRBJ2-2; CDR3 protein: ASSRETGELF
CDR3 length: 13; V gene: TRBV6-1; J gene: TRBJ2-5; CDR3 protein: ASSEATGQGETQY
CDR3 length: 11; V gene: TRBV12-3/TRBV12-4; J gene: TRBJ2-7; CDR3 protein: ASSDETSYEQY
CDR3 length: 14; V gene: TRBV6-4; J gene: TRBJ2-3; CDR3 protein: ASSDSSGGATDTQY
CDR3 length: 10; V gene: TRBV7-2; J gene: TRBJ2-7; CDR3 protein: ASSLGTGEQY
CDR3 length: 12; V gene: TRBV6-5; J gene: NA; CDR3 protein: ASSYEKGTYEQY
CDR3 length: 13; V gene: TRBV7-2; J gene: TRBJ2-3; CDR3 protein: ASSPQAGATDTQY
CDR3 length: 14; V gene: TRBV7-9; J gene: TRBJ2-3; CDR3 protein: ASSLTSGGAADTQY
CDR3 length: 12; V gene: TRBV6-2/TRBV6-3; J gene: NA; CDR3 protein: ASSYSTGPRGYT
CDR3 length: 15; V gene: TRBV4-2; J gene: TRBJ2-7; CDR3 protein: ASKRTSGTTGPNEQY
CDR3 length: 14; V gene: TRBV28; J gene: TRBJ2-2; CDR3 protein: ASSLLGPPNTGELF
CDR3 length: 14; V gene: TRBV6-1; J gene: NA; CDR3 protein: ASSESAGTGYPEQF
CDR3 length: 12; V gene: TRBV28; J gene: TRBJ2-2; CDR3 protein: ATLDRGRDGELF
CDR3 length: 13; V gene: TRBV7-9; J gene: TRBJ2-5; CDR3 protein: ASSYLSGAQETQY
CDR3 length: 12; V gene: TRBV11-2; J gene: NA; CDR3 protein: ASSLVRQQETQY
CDR3 length: 19; V gene: TRBV28; J gene: NA; CDR3 protein: ASSLRGTILPLAGVGDEQF